This TCR beta chain was recorded in a study of T cell changes during pregnancy in multiple sclerosis (dated by TCRdb to the late 2010s). For context, the study as a whole: In women with multiple sclerosis, the researchers looked at how the T cell repertoire shifted as pregnancy progressed.

The cysteine opens and the phenylalanine closes a CDR3 of 17 amino acids. Only the CDR3 portion is preserved as DNA: 51 bases, with reading frame beginning at the first base. Trimming accounts for 1 base at V and 5 bases at J, while the number of junction bases matched to no gene is 6. From a lookup of the germline V gene (reference sequence), CDR1 and CDR2 are LNHNV and YYDKDF. To note about this clone: Its antigen remains undetermined. Base quality data are lacking; no much larger clone is found one base away.

Libraries were built with the immunoSEQ multiplex PCR assay. The source is immuneACCESS, and TCRdb retained only in-frame sequences with V and J called. Part of the clones is not carried over; for the studies checked, unresolved V genes explain less than half of this, and the remainder is unexplained. The sample has around 96,000 clones on record, about 93% of them singletons. Roughly 4% of the sample belongs to the ten largest clones. The specimen was peripheral blood, collected in the first trimester of pregnancy. This clonotype was obtained from a female donor with multiple sclerosis, enrolled in a pregnancy study. The rearranged chain carries TRBV15 and TRBJ2-5; 14 central nucleotides agree with TRBD2. The DNA reads as follows: TGTGCCACCAGCAGAGGAGGGACTAGCGGGGGTGGGGAGACCCAGTACTTC. Its translation reads: CATSRGGTSGGGETQYF.